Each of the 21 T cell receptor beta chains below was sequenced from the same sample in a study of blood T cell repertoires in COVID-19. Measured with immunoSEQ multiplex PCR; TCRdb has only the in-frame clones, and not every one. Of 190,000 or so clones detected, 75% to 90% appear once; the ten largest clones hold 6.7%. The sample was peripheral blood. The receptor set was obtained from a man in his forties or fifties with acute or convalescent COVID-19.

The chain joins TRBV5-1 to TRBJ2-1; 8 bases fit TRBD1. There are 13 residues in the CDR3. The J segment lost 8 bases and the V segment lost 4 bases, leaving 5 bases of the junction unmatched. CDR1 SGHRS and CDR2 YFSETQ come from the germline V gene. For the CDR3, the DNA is TGCGCCAGCAGCCTGGACAGGGAGTATGAGCAGTTCTTC. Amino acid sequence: CASSLDREYEQFF.

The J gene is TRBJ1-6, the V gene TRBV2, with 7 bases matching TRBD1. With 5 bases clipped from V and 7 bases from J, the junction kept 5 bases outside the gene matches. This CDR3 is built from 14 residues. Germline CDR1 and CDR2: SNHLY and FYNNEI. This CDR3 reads CASSLQGMNSPLHF. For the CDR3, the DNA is TGTGCCAGCAGTCTACAGGGGATGAATTCACCCCTCCACTTT. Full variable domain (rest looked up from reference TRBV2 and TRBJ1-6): EPEVTQTPSHQVTQMGQEVILRCVPISNHLYFYWYRQILGQKVEFLVSFYNNEISEKSEIFDDQFSVERPDGSNFTLKIRSTKLEDSAMYFCASSLQGMNSPLHFGNGTRLTVT.

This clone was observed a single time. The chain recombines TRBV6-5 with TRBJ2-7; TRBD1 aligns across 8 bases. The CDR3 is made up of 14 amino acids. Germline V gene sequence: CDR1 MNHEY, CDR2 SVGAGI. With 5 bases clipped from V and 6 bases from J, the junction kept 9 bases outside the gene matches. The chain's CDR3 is CASSRDRGAGEQYF. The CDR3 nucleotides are TGTGCCAGCAGTAGAGACAGGGGAGCGGGCGAGCAGTACTTC.

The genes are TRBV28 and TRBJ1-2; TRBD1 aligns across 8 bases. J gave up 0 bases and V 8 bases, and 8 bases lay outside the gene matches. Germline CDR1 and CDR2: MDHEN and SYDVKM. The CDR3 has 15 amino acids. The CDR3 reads CASRGQVLPNYGYTF. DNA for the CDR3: TGTGCCAGCCGGGGACAGGTGCTCCCTAACTATGGCTACACCTTC.

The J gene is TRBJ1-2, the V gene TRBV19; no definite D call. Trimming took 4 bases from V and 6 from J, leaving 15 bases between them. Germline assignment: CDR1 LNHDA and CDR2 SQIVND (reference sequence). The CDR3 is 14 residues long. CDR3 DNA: TGTGCCAGTAGTACAGCCGTCAAACGGGATGGCTACACCTTC. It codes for CASSTAVKRDGYTF.

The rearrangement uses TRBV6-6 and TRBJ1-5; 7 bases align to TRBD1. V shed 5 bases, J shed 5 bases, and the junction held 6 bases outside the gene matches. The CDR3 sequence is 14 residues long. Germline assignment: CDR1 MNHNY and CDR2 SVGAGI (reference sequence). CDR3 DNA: TGTGCCAGCAGTGAGACAGGGCGGCATCAGCCCCAGCATTTT. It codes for CASSETGRHQPQHF.

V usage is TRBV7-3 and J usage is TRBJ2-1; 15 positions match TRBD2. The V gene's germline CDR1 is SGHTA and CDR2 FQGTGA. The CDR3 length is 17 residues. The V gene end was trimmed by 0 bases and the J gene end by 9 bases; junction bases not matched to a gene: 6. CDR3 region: CASSLTGTSGGQGEQFF. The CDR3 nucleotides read TGTGCCAGCAGCTTAACAGGGACTAGCGGGGGGCAAGGTGAGCAGTTCTTC.

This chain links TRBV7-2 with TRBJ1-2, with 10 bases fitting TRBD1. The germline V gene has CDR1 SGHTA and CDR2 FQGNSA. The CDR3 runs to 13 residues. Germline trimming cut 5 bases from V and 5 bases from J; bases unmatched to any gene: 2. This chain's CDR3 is CASSRGQGYGYTF. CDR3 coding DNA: TGTGCCAGCAGCCGGGGACAGGGGTATGGCTACACCTTC.

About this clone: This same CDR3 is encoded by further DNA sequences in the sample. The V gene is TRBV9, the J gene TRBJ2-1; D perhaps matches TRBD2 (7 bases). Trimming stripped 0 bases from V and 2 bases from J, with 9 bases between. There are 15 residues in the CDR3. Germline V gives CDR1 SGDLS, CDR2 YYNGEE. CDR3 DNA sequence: TGTGCCAGCAGCGTAGGAGGGGGGGCCTACAATGAGCAGTTCTTC. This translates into CASSVGGGAYNEQFF.

In DNA form, the CDR3 reads TGCGCCAGCAGCTACAGATCCTCCTCCTACGAGCAGTACTTC. Translation: CASSYRSSSYEQYF. The V and J genes are TRBV4-3 and TRBJ2-7; D uncertain. The ends were cut back, 5 bases at V and 0 bases at J, with 11 bases in the middle. The CDR3 spans 14 residues. Germline V CDR1 and CDR2: LGHNA, YSLEER.

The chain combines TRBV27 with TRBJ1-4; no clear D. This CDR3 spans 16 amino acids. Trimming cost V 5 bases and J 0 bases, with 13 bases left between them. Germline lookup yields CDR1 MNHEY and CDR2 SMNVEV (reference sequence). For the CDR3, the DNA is TGTGCCAGCAGTACGCGACATCTTTCAACTAATGAAAAACTGTTTTTT. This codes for CASSTRHLSTNEKLFF.

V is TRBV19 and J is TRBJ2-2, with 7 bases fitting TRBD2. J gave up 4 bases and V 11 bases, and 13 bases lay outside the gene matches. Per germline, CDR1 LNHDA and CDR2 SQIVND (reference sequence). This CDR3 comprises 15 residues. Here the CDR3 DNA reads TGTGCCTGCCTGGGACCGGGAGGTCCCACCGGGGAGCTGTTTTTT. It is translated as CACLGPGGPTGELFF.

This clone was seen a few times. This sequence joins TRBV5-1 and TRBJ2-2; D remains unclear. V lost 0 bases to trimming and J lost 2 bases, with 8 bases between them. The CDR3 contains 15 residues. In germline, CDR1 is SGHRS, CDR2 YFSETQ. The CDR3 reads CASSLAVTNTGELFF. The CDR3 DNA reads TGCGCCAGCAGCTTGGCCGTCACAAACACCGGGGAGCTGTTTTTT.

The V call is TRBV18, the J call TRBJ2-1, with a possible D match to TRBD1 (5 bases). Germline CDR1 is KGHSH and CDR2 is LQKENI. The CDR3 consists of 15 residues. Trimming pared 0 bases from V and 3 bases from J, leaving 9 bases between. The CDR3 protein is CASSPPMQGYNEQFF. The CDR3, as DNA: TGTGCCAGCTCACCACCGATGCAGGGCTACAATGAGCAGTTCTTC.

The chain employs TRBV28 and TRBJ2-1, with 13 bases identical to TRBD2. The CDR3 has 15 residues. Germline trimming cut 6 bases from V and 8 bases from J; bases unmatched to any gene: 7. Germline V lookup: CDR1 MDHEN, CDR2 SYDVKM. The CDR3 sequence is CASRGLAGAGDEQFF. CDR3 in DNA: TGTGCCAGCAGAGGACTAGCGGGGGCGGGCGATGAGCAGTTCTTC.

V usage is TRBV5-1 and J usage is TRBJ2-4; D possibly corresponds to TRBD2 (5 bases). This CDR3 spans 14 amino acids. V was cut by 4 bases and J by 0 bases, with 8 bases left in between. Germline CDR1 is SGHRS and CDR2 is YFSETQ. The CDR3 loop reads CASSPGLAKNIQYF. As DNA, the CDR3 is TGCGCCAGCAGCCCTGGACTAGCCAAAAACATTCAGTACTTC.

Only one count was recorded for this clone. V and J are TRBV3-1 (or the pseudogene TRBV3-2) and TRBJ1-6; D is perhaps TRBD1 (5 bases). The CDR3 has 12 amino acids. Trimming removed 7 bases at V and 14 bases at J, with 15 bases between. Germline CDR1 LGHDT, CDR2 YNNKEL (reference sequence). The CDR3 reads CASTSSRGALHF. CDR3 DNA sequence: TGTGCCAGCACCTCGAGCCGGGGGGCCCTCCACTTT.

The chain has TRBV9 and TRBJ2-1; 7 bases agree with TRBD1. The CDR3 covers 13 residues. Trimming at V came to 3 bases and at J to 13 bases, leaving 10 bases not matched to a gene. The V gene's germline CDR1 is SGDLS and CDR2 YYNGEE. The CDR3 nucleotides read TGTGCCAGCAGCGCCGACGGCGGACAGGCCCAGTTCTTC. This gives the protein CASSADGGQAQFF.

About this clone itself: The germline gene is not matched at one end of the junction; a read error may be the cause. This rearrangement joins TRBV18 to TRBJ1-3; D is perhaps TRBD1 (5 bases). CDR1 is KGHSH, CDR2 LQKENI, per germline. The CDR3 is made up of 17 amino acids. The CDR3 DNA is TGTGCCAGCTCCCCACGGGGCCTGGGGCACTCTGGAAACACCATATATTTT. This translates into CASSPRGLGHSGNTIYF. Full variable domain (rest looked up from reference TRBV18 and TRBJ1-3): NAGVMQNPRHLVRRRGQEARLRCSPMKGHSHVYWYRQLPEEGLKFMVYLQKENIIDESGMPKERFSAEFPKEGPSILRIQQVVRGDSAAYFCASSPRGLGHSGNTIYFGEGSWLTVV.

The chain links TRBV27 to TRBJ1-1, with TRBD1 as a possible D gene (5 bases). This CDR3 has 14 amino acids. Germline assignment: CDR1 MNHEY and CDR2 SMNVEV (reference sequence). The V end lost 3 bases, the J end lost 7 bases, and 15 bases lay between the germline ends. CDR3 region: CASSFVRGGIEAFF. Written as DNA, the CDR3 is TGTGCCAGCAGTTTTGTCCGGGGCGGGATTGAAGCTTTCTTT.

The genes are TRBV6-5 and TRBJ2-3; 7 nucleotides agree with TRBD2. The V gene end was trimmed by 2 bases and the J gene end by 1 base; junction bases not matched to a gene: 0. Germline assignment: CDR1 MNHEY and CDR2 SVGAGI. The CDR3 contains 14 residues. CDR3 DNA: TGTGCCAGCAGTTACGGGGGGGGCACAGATACGCAGTATTTT. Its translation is CASSYGGGTDTQYF.